Detailed here is one TCR beta chain. Pre-surgery treatment included at least one anti-epileptic drug. CDR1 is MDHEN, CDR2 SYDVKM, per germline. This CDR3 region has 14 residues. The germline V and J ends were trimmed by 6 bases and 8 bases, with 19 bases remaining between them. This sample is part of a study of brain T cells in children with intractable seizures. Sequenced by immunoSEQ multiplex PCR; TCRdb stores in-frame clones only, minus some. The table has about 64,000 clones, approximately 94% seen once. This sequence joins TRBV28 and TRBJ1-2; D gene uncertain. Sequencing used peripheral blood, obtained at surgery. The clonotype comes from a boy in the first two years of life with focal cortical dysplasia and intractable seizures. The CDR3: CASSHRPVSLGYTF. CDR3 bases: TGTGCCAGCAGCCACCGACCAGTGTCGCTAGGCTACACCTTC.